This T cell receptor (beta chain) was captured by sequencing in a study of T cell responses to AZD1222 COVID-19 vaccine. Study-level results: A mostly white British donor set with more females was recruited, and clonal diversity was possibly underestimated. Only a handful of AZD1222 recipients, roughly 6 in all, had baseline seropositivity. Elevations in Spike-specific TCR breadth and depth followed administration of two AZD1222 doses.

This CDR3 is 13 amino acids long. The ends lost 6 bases at V and 5 bases at J; junction bases unmatched: 4. CDR1 MDHEN and CDR2 SYDVKM come from the germline V gene. Sequencing used immunoSEQ multiplex PCR; TCRdb keeps in-frame clones, though not all of them. This sample has some 130,000 clones, with about 93% found just once. Pooling was applied to second doses at about 4 or about 12 weeks. Worth noting for this clone: Its antigen is not identified.

The rearrangement uses TRBV28 and TRBJ1-2; 9 bases fit TRBD1. Sequences were derived from peripheral blood, sampled 28 days after the second AZD1222 dose. The TCR sequence derives from an adult who received the AZD1222 COVID-19 vaccine. In DNA, the CDR3 is TGTGCCAGCAGCCCCGGGACAGGGTATGGCTACACCTTC. Translated, it gives CASSPGTGYGYTF.